The 9 T cell receptor beta chains below come from one sample, sequenced in a study of spatial heterogeneity in lung cancer. General observations from the study: Within tumors, counts of expanded alpha and beta TCRs tracked tumor mutation counts.

Time point described: sample taken at primary tumor resection. MiXCR was run by TCRdb on the 5' RACE reads, yielding one entry per CDR3 protein. The table records roughly 13,000 distinct CDR3 sequences, over 3% of them present only once. What these receptors recognize is not known. The source was lung tumor tissue, collected at surgery. The receptor set was obtained from a male donor with early-stage non-small cell lung cancer.

This clonotype showed up just a few times. Its ends do not fully match the called genes, so a read error is possible. The chain couples TRBV7-9 to TRBJ1-2; D unresolved. CDR1 and CDR2 (germline): SEHNR, FQNEAQ (reference sequence). CDR3 length: 16 residues. The CDR3 DNA follows: TGTGCCAGCAGCTTAGCGCCCCTAGTTTCAAACTATGGCGACACCTTC. Its protein product is CASSLAPLVSNYGDTF. Supplemented by reference TRBV7-9 and TRBJ1-2, the full variable domain reads DTGVSQNPRHKITKRGQNVTFRCDPISEHNRLYWYRQTLGQGPEFLTYFQNEAQLEKSRLLSDRFSAERPKGSFSTLEIQRTEQGDSAMYLCASSLAPLVSNYGDTFGSGTRLTVV.

This clonotype was detected ten times or more. The rearrangement uses TRBV6-6 and TRBJ1-5; D is uncertain. With 2 bases removed from V and 4 bases from J, the gap between germline ends came to 12 bases. Germline V gene sequence: CDR1 MNHNY, CDR2 SVGAGI (reference sequence). The CDR3 is 15 residues long. CDR3 bases: TGTGCCAGCAGTTACGCGGGGTCAGAAAATCAGCCCCAGCATTTT. Its translation: CASSYAGSENQPQHF.

This clonotype was detected ten times or more. A single base separates this from a much larger clone, so it may be a read error. The genes are TRBV2 and TRBJ1-2; maybe TRBD1 (6 bases). The CDR3 runs 16 residues. The germline gives CDR1 SNHLY, CDR2 FYNNEI. Here the CDR3 reads CAAQGQGPPSHGGYNF. CDR3 coding DNA: TGTGCCGCCCAAGGGCAAGGACCCCCTTCCCATGGGGGCTACAACTTC.

With respect to this clonotype: Sequence at one end of the junction differs from germline and may be a read error. J is TRBJ1-4 and V is TRBV5-6, with 8 bases fitting TRBD1. In germline, CDR1 is SGHDT, CDR2 YYEEEE. The CDR3 loop spans 15 amino acids. The CDR3: CASSLVGTGSEKLFF. CDR3 bases: TGCGCCAGCAGCTTGGTCGGGACAGGTAGTGAAAAACTGTTTTTT.

The table lists this clonotype with a few counts. This chain uses TRBV7-2 with TRBJ2-7; tentatively, D is TRBD2 (6 bases). The CDR3 totals 14 residues. The V and J ends lost 3 bases and 0 bases respectively, with 9 bases between them. Germline V gene sequence: CDR1 SGHTA, CDR2 FQGNSA. CDR3 coding DNA: TGTGCCAGCAGCTTGACTAGGAACTCCTACGAGCAGTACTTC. As protein: CASSLTRNSYEQYF.

This clonotype occurred many times. The rearrangement joins TRBV18 to TRBJ2-3; a weak D match, TRBD2 (6 bases). Germline lookup yields CDR1 KGHSH and CDR2 LQKENI. CDR3 length equals 15 residues. Trimming removed 4 bases at V and 2 bases at J, with 13 bases between. The CDR3 loop is CASSQEAGFTDTQYF. The CDR3 nucleotides are TGTGCCAGCTCACAGGAAGCGGGCTTCACAGATACGCAGTATTTT.

In its sample, this clonotype was seen many times. The CDR3 here is CASSERNGGGQETQYF. CDR3 nucleotide sequence: TGTGCCAGCAGTGAAAGGAACGGGGGCGGTCAAGAGACCCAGTACTTC. The chain carries TRBV2 and TRBJ2-5; the D call may be TRBD1 or TRBD2 (6 bases each). CDR1 and CDR2 (germline): SNHLY, FYNNEI. The CDR3 covers 16 residues. Trimming stripped 2 bases from V and 2 bases from J, with 15 bases between.

This clonotype was seen ten or more times. The chain has TRBV14 and TRBJ2-1; 9 nucleotides agree with TRBD1. The J segment lost 3 bases and the V segment lost 5 bases, leaving 5 bases of the junction unmatched. Germline-derived CDR1 and CDR2 are SGHDN and FVKESK. This CDR3 is built from 15 residues. The CDR3, as DNA: TGTGCCAGCAGCGCCAACAGGGGGCGCTACAATGAGCAGTTCTTC. This codes for CASSANRGRYNEQFF. Full variable domain (missing parts from reference TRBV14 and TRBJ2-1): EAGVTQFPSHSVIEKGQTVTLRCDPISGHDNLYWYRRVMGKEIKFLLHFVKESKQDESGMPNNRFLAERTGGTYSTLKVQPAELEDSGVYFCASSANRGRYNEQFFGPGTRLTVL.

This clonotype appeared many times. This chain links TRBV7-2 with TRBJ1-1; D is perhaps TRBD1 (5 bases). The germline V gene has CDR1 SGHTA and CDR2 FQGNSA. The CDR3 consists of 12 residues. V was clipped by 6 bases and J by 10 bases, with 15 bases between them. The CDR3, as DNA: TGTGCCAGCAGTCGGGACGGGGGACGAGCTTTCTTT. As protein: CASSRDGGRAFF. Drawing the rest from reference TRBV7-2 and TRBJ1-1, the complete variable domain is GAGVSQSPSNKVTEKGKDVELRCDPISGHTALYWYRQSLGQGLEFLIYFQGNSAPDKSGLPSDRFSAERTGGSVSTLTIQRTQQEDSAVYLCASSRDGGRAFFGQGTRLTVV.